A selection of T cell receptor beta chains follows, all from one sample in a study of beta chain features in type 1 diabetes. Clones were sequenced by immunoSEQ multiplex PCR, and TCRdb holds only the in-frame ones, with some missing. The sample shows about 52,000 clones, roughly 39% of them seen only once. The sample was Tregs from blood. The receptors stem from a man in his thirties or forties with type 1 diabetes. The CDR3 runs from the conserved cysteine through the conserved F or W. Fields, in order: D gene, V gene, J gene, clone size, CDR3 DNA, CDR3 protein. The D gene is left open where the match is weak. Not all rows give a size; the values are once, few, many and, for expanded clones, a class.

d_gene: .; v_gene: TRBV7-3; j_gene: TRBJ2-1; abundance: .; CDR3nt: TGTGCCAGCAGCTCCCAGGGAGCGGGTAATAATGAGCAGTTCTTC; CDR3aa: CASSSQGAGNNEQFF
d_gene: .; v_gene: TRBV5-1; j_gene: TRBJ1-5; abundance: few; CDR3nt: TGCGCCAGCAGCCCGCAGGGCCCCCATCAGCCCCAGCATTTT; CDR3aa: CASSPQGPHQPQHF
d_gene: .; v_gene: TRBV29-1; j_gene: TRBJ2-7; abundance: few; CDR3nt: TGCAGCGTCCTATCACTTCAGGGGCAGTACTTC; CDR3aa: CSVLSLQGQYF
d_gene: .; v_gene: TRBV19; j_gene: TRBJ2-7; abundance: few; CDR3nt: TGTGCCAGTAGTCCACAGGGCCCCCTCTACGAGCAGTACTTC; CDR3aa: CASSPQGPLYEQYF
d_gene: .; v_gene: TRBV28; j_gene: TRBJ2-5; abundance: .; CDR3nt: TGTGCCAGCGCCGAAGGGGCGAGGGAGACCCAGTACTTC; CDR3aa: CASAEGARETQYF
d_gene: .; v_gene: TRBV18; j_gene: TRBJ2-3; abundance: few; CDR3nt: TGTGCCAGCTCACCGTCCCAGATCGGCACAGATACGCAGTATTTT; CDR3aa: CASSPSQIGTDTQYF
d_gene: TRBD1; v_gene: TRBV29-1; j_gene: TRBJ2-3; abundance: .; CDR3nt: TGCAGCGTTGGGACAGGGGCAGATACGCAGTATTTT; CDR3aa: CSVGTGADTQYF
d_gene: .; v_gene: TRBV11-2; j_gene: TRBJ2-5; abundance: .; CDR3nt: TGTGCCAGCAGCTTGCGGCCGGGACTCTCAAAAGAGACCCAGTACTTC; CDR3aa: CASSLRPGLSKETQYF
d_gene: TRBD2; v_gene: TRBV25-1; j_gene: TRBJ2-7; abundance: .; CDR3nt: TGTGCCTCCCAAGGGGGTACGGGACTAGCGAGCGAGCAGTACTTC; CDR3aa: CASQGGTGLASEQYF
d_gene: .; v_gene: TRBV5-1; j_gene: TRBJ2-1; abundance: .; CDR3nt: TGCGCCAGCAGCCGCGGACTAATAAGTGAGCAGTTCTTC; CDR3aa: CASSRGLISEQFF
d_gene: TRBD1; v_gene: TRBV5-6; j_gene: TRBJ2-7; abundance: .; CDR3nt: TGTGCCAGCAGCTTGGTGCAGGGGGCGGCCTACGAGCAGTACTTC; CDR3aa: CASSLVQGAAYEQYF
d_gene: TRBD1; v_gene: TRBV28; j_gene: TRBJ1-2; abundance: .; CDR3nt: TGTGCCAGCAGTCTCGGACAGGGCGACGGCTACACCTTC; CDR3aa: CASSLGQGDGYTF
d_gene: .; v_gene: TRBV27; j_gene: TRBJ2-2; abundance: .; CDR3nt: TGTGCCAGCAGTCCCGTAGCTAGTCCCGGGGAGCTGTTTTTT; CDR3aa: CASSPVASPGELFF
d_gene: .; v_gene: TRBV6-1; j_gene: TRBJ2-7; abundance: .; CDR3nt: TGTGCCAGCAGGGAGACAGGCCAACTTCTTAAGCAGTACTTC; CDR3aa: CASRETGQLLKQYF
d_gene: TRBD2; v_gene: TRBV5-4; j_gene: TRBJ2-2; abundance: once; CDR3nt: TGTGCCAGCAGATTTGGCGGGGGGGCCCGGCCCACCGGGGAGCTGTTTTTT; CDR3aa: CASRFGGGARPTGELFF
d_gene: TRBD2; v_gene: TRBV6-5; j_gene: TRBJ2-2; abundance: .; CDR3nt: TGTGCCAGCAGTTACCAACTAGCGGGGAACACCGGGGAGCTGTTTTTT; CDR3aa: CASSYQLAGNTGELFF
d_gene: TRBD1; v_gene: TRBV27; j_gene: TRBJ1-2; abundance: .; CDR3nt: TGTGCCAGCAGTTTGACGAGGGGGCTTGGCTATGGCTACACCTTC; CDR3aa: CASSLTRGLGYGYTF
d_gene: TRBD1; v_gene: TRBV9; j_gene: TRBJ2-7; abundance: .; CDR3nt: TGTGCCAGCAGCGTCGGGACAGGGAACGCCTACGAGCAGTACTTC; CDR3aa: CASSVGTGNAYEQYF
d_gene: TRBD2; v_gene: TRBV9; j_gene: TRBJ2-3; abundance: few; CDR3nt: TGTGCCAGCAGCCCCGCGGGGGGGGAAGATACGCAGTATTTT; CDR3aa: CASSPAGGEDTQYF
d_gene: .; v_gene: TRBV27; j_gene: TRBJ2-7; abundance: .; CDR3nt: TGTGCCAGCAACCCGGGCCCCGGCCAGGGAGGCCGTTACGAGCAGTACTTC; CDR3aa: CASNPGPGQGGRYEQYF
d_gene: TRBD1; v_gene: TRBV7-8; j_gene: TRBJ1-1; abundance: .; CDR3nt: TGTGCCAGCAGCATCCGACAGGGGAAGACTGAAGCTTTCTTT; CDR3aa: CASSIRQGKTEAFF
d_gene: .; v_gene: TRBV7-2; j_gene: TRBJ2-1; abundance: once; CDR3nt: TGTGCCAGCAGCTTAGATGCTAGCTCCTACAATGAGCAGTTCTTC; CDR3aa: CASSLDASSYNEQFF
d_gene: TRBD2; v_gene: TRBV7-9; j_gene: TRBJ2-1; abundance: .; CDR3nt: TGTGCCAGCAGACTAACTAGCGGGAGGGCCCAGCGGTCCTACAATGAGCAGTTCTTC; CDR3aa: CASRLTSGRAQRSYNEQFF
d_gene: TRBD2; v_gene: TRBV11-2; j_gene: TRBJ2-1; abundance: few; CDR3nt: TGTGCCAGCAGCGTAGCGGCTACTAGCGGCCTTTACAATGAGCAGTTCTTC; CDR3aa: CASSVAATSGLYNEQFF
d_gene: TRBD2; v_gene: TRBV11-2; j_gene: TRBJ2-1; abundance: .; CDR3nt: TGTGCCAGCAGCTTCGGTAGCGGGAGTGGTGAGCAGTTCTTC; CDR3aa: CASSFGSGSGEQFF
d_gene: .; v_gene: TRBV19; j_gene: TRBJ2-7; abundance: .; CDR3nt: TGTGCCAGTAGTTGGGCCTCCAGGGGCTACGAGCAGTACTTC; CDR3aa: CASSWASRGYEQYF
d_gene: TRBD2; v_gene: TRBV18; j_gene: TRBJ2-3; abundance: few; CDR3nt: TGTGCCAGCTCACCAGCTAGCGGGAGGCATGGAGATACGCAGTATTTT; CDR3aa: CASSPASGRHGDTQYF
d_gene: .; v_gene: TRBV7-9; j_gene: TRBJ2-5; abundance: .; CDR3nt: TGTGCCAGCAGCTTAGGAGTTCGGGGTGGAGAAGAGACCCAGTACTTC; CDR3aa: CASSLGVRGGEETQYF
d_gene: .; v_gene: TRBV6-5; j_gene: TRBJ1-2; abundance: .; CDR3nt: TGTGCCAGCAGTGCCAGGGGTGGCTACACCTTC; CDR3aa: CASSARGGYTF
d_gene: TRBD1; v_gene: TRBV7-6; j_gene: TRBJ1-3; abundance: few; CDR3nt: TGTGCCAGCAGCTTAAGGACAGGGGAAGCCTCTGGAAACACCATATATTTT; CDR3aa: CASSLRTGEASGNTIYF
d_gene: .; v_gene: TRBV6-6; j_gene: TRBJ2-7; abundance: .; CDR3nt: TGTGCCAGCAGTCCGGGTAGCTTCTACGAGCAGTACTTC; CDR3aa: CASSPGSFYEQYF
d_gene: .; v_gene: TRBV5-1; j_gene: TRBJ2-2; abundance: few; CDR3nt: TGCGCCAGCAACCGCGACAGGTCGAACACCGGGGAGCTGTTTTTT; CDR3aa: CASNRDRSNTGELFF
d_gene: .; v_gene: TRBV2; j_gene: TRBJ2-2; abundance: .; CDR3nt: TGTGCCAGCAAATGGGGGGAGACCGGGGAGCTGTTTTTT; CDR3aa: CASKWGETGELFF
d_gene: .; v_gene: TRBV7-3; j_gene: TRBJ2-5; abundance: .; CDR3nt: TGTGCCAGCAGCCCTCAGGGCAGGGAGACCCAGTACTTC; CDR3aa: CASSPQGRETQYF
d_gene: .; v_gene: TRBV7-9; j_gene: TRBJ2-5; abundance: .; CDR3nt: TGTGCCAGCAGCCCCGGTCAAGAGACCCAGTACTTC; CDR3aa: CASSPGQETQYF
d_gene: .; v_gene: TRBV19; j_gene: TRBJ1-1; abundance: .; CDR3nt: TGTGCCAGTACCCCCAGGGCGCTGGTTAGCACTGAAGCTTTCTTT; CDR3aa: CASTPRALVSTEAFF
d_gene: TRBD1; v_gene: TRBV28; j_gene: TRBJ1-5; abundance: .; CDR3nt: TGTGCCAGCAGCCGCAGCGGGACAGGGAAGGATCAGCCCCAGCATTTT; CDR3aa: CASSRSGTGKDQPQHF
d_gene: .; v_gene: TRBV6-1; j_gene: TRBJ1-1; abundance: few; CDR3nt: TGTGCCAGCAGTGTGGGGAGGGGCACTGAAGCTTTCTTT; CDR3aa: CASSVGRGTEAFF
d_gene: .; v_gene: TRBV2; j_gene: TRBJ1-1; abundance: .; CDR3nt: TGTGCCAGCAGTGGGCCGGGAAACACTGAAGCTTTCTTT; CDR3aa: CASSGPGNTEAFF
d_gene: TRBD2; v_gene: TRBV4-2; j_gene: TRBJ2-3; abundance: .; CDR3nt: TGTGCCAGCAGCCAGTCGACTAGCGGGAGGGATACGCAGTATTTT; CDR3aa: CASSQSTSGRDTQYF
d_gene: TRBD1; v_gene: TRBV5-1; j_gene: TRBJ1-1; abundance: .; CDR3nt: TGCGCCAGCAGCTTGGCCGGGACAGGGGGGACTGAAGCTTTCTTT; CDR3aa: CASSLAGTGGTEAFF
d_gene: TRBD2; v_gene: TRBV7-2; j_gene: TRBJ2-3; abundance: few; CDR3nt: TGTGCCAGCACCAGACCTGAGGCCAGGCGGGAGGGCACAGATACGCAGTATTTT; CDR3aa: CASTRPEARREGTDTQYF
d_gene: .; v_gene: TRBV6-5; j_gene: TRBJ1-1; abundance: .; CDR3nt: TGTGCCAGCAGTTATCGGACACAAGGGGACACTGAAGCTTTCTTT; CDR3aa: CASSYRTQGDTEAFF
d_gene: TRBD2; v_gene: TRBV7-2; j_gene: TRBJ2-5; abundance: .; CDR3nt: TGTGCCAGCTCGGCGACTAGCTCTAGATTGGCCCAGTACTTC; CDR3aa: CASSATSSRLAQYF
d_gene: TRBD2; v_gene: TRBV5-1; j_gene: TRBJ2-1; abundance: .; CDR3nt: TGCGCCAGCAGTTCGAAGCGGGGCGTAAGTGAGCAGTTCTTC; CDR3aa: CASSSKRGVSEQFF
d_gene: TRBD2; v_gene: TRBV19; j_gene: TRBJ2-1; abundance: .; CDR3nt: TGTGCCAGTAGGACGATAGCGGGAGGGGTATACAATGAGCAGTTCTTC; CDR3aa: CASRTIAGGVYNEQFF
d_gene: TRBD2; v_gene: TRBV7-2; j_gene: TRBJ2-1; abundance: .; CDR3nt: TGTGCCAGCAGCCTAGAGCGGGGGCTGGAAATTGAGCAGTTCTTC; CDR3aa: CASSLERGLEIEQFF
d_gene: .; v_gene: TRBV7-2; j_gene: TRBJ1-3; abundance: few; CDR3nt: TGTGCCAGCAGCATAACCCCCACAGTCACTGGAAACACCATATATTTT; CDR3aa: CASSITPTVTGNTIYF
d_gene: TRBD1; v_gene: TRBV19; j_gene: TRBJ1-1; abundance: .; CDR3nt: TGTGCCAGTAGTATGGAGGACAGGGCGGGCACTGAAGCTTTCTTT; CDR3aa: CASSMEDRAGTEAFF
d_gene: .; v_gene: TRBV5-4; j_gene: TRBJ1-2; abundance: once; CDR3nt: TGTGCCAGCAGCTTCGGGCAGGGAGGTGGCTACACCTTC; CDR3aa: CASSFGQGGGYTF
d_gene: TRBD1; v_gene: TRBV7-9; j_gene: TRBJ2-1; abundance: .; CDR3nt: TGTGCCAGCAGCTTATGGGACAGGGTCCATGAGCAGTTCTTC; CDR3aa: CASSLWDRVHEQFF
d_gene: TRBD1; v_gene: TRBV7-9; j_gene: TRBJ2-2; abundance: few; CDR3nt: TGTGCCAGCAGTTTTCAACAGGGGGCTTCTGGGGAGCTGTTTTTT; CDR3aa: CASSFQQGASGELFF
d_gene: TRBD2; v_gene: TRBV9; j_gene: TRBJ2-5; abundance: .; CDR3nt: TGTGCCAGCAGCCGGACTAGCGGGAGTGAGACCCAGTACTTC; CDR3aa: CASSRTSGSETQYF